This T cell receptor (beta chain) is from a study of blood T cells in healthy people across ages. The second PCR ran 7 to 11 cycles with a sample-barcoded 5' primer and J-beta primers. TCRdb redid the calling of the 5' RACE reads with MiXCR, one entry per CDR3 protein. The sample records 650,000 to 800,000 distinct CDR3 sequences, around 42% being singletons. The study, taken as a whole, reports: A roughly linear age-dependent decrease characterized TCR beta diversity per million T cells. Observed TCR beta diversity showed a strong correlation with the percentage of naive T cells as measured by flow cytometry. Donors of long life had a larger count of naive CD4+ cells and greater diversity than aged donors.

Germline CDR1 MNHEY, CDR2 SMNVEV (reference sequence). CDR3 length: 14 residues. V was trimmed by 4 bases and J by 8 bases, leaving 12 bases between them. Samples each had at least 6 micrograms of total RNA extracted. In the case of this clonotype: Its antigen is as yet unknown.

The receptor was derived from a man aged 55 to 69 in good health. The gene calls are TRBV27 and TRBJ1-6; D is perhaps TRBD1 (6 bases). What was sequenced was blood. This CDR3 reads CASSSEGGYSPLHF. The CDR3 bases are TGTGCCAGCAGTTCAGAAGGGGGGTATTCACCCCTCCACTTT.